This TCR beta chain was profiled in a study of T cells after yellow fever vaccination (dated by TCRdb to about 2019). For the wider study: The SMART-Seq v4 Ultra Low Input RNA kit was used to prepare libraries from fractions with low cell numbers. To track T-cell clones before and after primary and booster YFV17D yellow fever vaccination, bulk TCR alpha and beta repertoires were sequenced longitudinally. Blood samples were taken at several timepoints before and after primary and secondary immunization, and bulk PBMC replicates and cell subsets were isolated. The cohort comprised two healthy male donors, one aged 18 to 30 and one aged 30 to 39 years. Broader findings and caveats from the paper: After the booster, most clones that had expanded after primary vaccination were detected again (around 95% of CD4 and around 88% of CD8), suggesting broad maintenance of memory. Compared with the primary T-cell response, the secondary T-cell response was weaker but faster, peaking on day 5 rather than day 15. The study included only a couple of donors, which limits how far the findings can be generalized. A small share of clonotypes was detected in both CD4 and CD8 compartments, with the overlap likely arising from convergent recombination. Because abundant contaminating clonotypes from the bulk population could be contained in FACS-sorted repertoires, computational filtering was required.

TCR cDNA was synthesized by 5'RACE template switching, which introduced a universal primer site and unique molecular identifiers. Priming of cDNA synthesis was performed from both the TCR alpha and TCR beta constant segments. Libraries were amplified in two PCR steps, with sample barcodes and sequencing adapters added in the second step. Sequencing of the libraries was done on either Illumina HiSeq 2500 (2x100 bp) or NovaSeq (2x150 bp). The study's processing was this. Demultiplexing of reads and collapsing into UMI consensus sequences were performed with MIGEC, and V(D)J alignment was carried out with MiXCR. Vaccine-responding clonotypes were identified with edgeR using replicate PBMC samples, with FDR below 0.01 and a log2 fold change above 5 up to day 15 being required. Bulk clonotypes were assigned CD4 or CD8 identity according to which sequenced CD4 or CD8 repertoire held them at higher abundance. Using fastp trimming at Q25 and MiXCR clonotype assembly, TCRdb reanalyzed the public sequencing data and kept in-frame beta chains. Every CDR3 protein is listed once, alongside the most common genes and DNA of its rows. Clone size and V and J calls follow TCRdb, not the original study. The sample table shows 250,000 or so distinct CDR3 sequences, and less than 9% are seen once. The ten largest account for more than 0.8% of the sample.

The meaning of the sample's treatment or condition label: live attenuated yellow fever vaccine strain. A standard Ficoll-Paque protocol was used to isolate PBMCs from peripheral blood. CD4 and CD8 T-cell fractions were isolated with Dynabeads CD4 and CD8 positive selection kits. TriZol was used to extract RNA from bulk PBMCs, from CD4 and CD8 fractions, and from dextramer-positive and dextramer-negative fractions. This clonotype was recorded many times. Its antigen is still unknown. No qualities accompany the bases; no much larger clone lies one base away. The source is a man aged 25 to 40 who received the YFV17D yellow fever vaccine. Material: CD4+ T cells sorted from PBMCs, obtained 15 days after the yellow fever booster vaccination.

The CDR3 protein sequence reads: CASSLGGEKTQYF. The bases are TGTGCCAGCAGCTTGGGGGGGGAAAAGACCCAGTACTTC. The sequence is built from TRBV5-5 and TRBJ2-5; tentative D gene TRBD2, with 6 bases matching. There are 13 amino acids in the CDR3, from cysteine to phenylalanine inclusive. The DNA shown is the 39-base CDR3, in frame from base 1. CDR1 is given as SGHKS and CDR2 as YYEKEE, both from the germline V gene (reference sequence). V is pared back by 0 bases and J by 6 bases, with 9 bases lying between the germline termini.